The 9 T cell receptor beta chains presented below share a single source sample, sequenced in a study of OX40 agonist ivuxolimab in advanced cancers. The method was immunoSEQ multiplex PCR; TCRdb's version includes in-frame clones alone and lacks a portion of them. The top ten hold approximately 1% of the sample, which has around 140,000 clones, about 93% seen once. Specimen: CD4+ or CD8+ T cells sorted from blood, collected in a trial of the OX40 agonist ivuxolimab. All receptors come from an adult with an advanced solid tumor such as melanoma, head and neck, liver or kidney cancer.

This clone showed up just a few times. The V and J genes are TRBV19 and TRBJ1-2; no clear D. V was clipped by 3 bases and J by 8 bases, with 7 bases between them. From germline, CDR1 is LNHDA and CDR2 SQIVND (reference sequence). This CDR3 contains 11 residues. CDR3 loop: CASSISLGYTF. The CDR3 DNA sequence: TGTGCCAGTAGTATCTCCCTGGGCTACACCTTC.

For this clone: This CDR3 is also generated by other DNA sequences in the sample. CDR3 coding DNA: TGCAGCGTTGAGGACGGCTCCTACGAGCAGTACTTC. Protein sequence: CSVEDGSYEQYF. The chain uses TRBV29-1 and TRBJ2-7; D is undetermined. This CDR3 comprises 12 residues. In germline, CDR1 is SQVTM, CDR2 ANQGSEA. The V and J ends lost 3 bases and 0 bases respectively, with 6 bases between them.

This clone was detected only once. This chain joins TRBV28 and TRBJ1-2; TRBD1 matches at 12 bases. Trimming at V came to 2 bases and at J to 5 bases, leaving 6 bases not matched to a gene. The CDR3 consists of 16 residues. CDR1 MDHEN and CDR2 SYDVKM come from the germline V gene. The CDR3 is CASSLPPGQGAYGYTF. CDR3 DNA: TGTGCCAGCAGTTTACCCCCGGGACAGGGGGCTTATGGCTACACCTTC.

The sample holds one count of this clone. This sequence joins TRBV5-1 and TRBJ2-7; 12 positions agree with TRBD2. Germline CDR1 reads SGHRS; CDR2 reads YFSETQ. V was pared by 2 bases and J by 3 bases, with 9 bases of the junction left unmatched. The CDR3 runs 17 residues. The CDR3 coding sequence is TGCGCCAGCAGCTTATCCCCTTCTAGCGGGAGGGACTACGAGCAGTACTTC. It is translated as CASSLSPSSGRDYEQYF.

V usage is TRBV18 and J usage is TRBJ2-2; TRBD2 aligns across 9 bases. With V trimmed by 2 bases and J by 4 bases, 5 bases remained unmatched. This CDR3 contains 16 residues. CDR1 and CDR2 (germline): KGHSH, LQKENI. The CDR3: CASSPSAAGGTGELFF. In DNA, the CDR3 is TGTGCCAGCTCACCAAGTGCAGCGGGAGGCACCGGGGAGCTGTTTTTT.

V gene TRBV7-2 combines with J gene TRBJ1-1; D unclear. The germline V gene has CDR1 SGHTA and CDR2 FQGNSA. V dropped 3 bases and J dropped 1 base, with 9 bases sitting between them. The length of the CDR3 is 14 residues. CDR3 sequence: CASSFGPWNTEAFF. Here the CDR3 DNA reads TGTGCCAGCAGCTTCGGTCCGTGGAACACTGAAGCTTTCTTT.

This chain uses TRBV2 with TRBJ1-5; 7 bases align to TRBD1. The CDR3 loop spans 15 amino acids. The germline V gene has CDR1 SNHLY and CDR2 FYNNEI. Unmatched junction bases numbered 11, after V lost 5 bases and J lost 7 bases. The CDR3 nucleotides are TGTGCCAGCAGTAATACCCGGACAGGAGCCCAGCCCCAGCATTTT. Its translation is CASSNTRTGAQPQHF.

V gene TRBV11-2 combines with J gene TRBJ2-7; D remains ambiguous. V gave up 5 bases and J gave up 4 bases, with 9 bases separating them. The V gene's germline CDR1 is SGHAT and CDR2 FQNNGV. The CDR3 extends over 12 amino acids. CDR3 bases: TGTGCCAGCAGCCCCCTGGGGTACGAGCAGTACTTC. It yields the protein CASSPLGYEQYF.

The rearrangement uses TRBV2 and TRBJ1-5; D possibly corresponds to TRBD1 (6 bases). The germline V gene has CDR1 SNHLY and CDR2 FYNNEI. CDR3 length: 14 amino acids. The ends were cut back, 6 bases at V and 0 bases at J, with 9 bases in the middle. This CDR3 reads CASRKDSSNQPQHF. Written as DNA, the CDR3 is TGTGCCAGCAGGAAGGACAGTAGCAATCAGCCCCAGCATTTT.